This T cell receptor (beta chain) derives from a study of long-term antiretroviral therapy in people with HIV. Germline V lookup: CDR1 SGDLS, CDR2 YYNGEE. The CDR3 spans 15 residues. Trimming stripped 3 bases from V and 2 bases from J, with 11 bases between. Points from the study as a whole: Samples were collected from about 2004 to 2018 under possibly less effective ART regimens. Controls showed broader CDR3 length ranges than did the HIV repertoires. Patients on ART gained diversity, which nonetheless stayed below transplant donor controls.

A note on this clone: Its antigen is as yet unknown.

Each sample contained roughly 0.85-10 million cryopreserved PBMC, thawed before DNA extraction. Assay version v3.0 of immunoSEQ was used, and it was run at survey level. TCRdb's table, derived via immunoSEQ multiplex PCR, lists solely in-frame clones and lacks some. This sample has over 10,000 clones, with over 80% found just once. The specimen comprised unsorted PBMCs, sampled nearly 8.5 years after starting antiretroviral therapy. This TCR was recovered from a man aged 45-65 years with HIV. The chain carries TRBV9 and TRBJ2-2, with D uncertain. This CDR3 is CASSGELDNTGELFF. Here the CDR3 DNA reads TGTGCCAGCAGCGGAGAGCTAGATAACACCGGGGAGCTGTTTTTT. Complete variable domain (other parts from reference TRBV9 and TRBJ2-2): DSGVTQTPKHLITATGQRVTLRCSPRSGDLSVYWYQQSLDQGLQFLIQYYNGEERAKGNILERFSAQQFPDLHSELNLSSLELGDSALYFCASSGELDNTGELFFGEGSRLTVL.